This T cell receptor beta chain was profiled in a study of shared clonotypes between healthy human individuals. The germline gives CDR1 MNHEY, CDR2 SMNVEV (reference sequence). The CDR3 has 15 amino acids. J was trimmed by 4 bases and V by 2 bases; bases with no gene match: 5. Authors' analysis steps: Owing to the provision of junction-only sequences devoid of quality scores by immunoSEQ, filtering differed. This table comes from immunoSEQ multiplex PCR, and its TCRdb copy is limited to in-frame clones, with some not included. V and J calls and clone size come straight from that table; D and trimming were deduced from the DNA. The repertoire holds some 2,400,000 clones, with 95% as singletons.

The genes are TRBV27 and TRBJ2-3, with TRBD1 matching 8 bases. The source is a young man in good health. Sample: naive CD4+ T cells sorted from blood. Subset described: CD45RA+ positively selected. The DNA for the CDR3 is TGTGCCAGCAGTTTAGTCAGGGGGCTGGCAGATACGCAGTATTTT. Protein product: CASSLVRGLADTQYF.